These 17 T cell receptor beta chains came from one sample sequenced in a study of blood T cell repertoires in COVID-19. Here immunoSEQ multiplex PCR was the method, and the copy in TCRdb shows in-frame clones only, minus some. The sample holds 130,000 or so clones, about 89% seen once. Sequenced: peripheral blood. The source is a woman between 65 and 79 years old with COVID-19, enrolled during active disease.

This chain joins TRBV6-1 and TRBJ1-5; TRBD1 matches 7 bases. Per germline, CDR1 MNHNS and CDR2 SASEGT. The trim removed 0 bases at V and 5 bases at J, leaving 4 bases unmatched. This CDR3 region has 15 residues. The CDR3 sequence is CASSEAGDSYQPQHF. The CDR3 DNA sequence: TGTGCCAGCAGTGAAGCTGGGGACAGTTATCAGCCCCAGCATTTT.

The table lists this clone with a few counts. The chain has TRBV3-1 (or the pseudogene TRBV3-2) and TRBJ2-2; a possible D gene is TRBD1 (5 bases). CDR1 and CDR2 (germline): LGHDT, YNNKEL (reference sequence). The CDR3 has 16 residues. Trimming pared 1 base from V and 7 bases from J, leaving 16 bases between. CDR3 sequence: CASSQGAGNRGGELFF. The CDR3 bases are TGTGCCAGCAGCCAAGGGGCAGGGAATCGTGGCGGGGAGCTGTTTTTT.

This clone is a singleton in its sample. For the CDR3, the DNA is TGTGCCTGGAGTCCTCGGGACAGGAATACAAAGGGCTACACCTTC. It is translated as CAWSPRDRNTKGYTF. The chain has TRBV30 and TRBJ1-2, with 8 positions matching TRBD1. The germline gives CDR1 GTSNPN, CDR2 SVGIG (reference sequence). The CDR3 contains 15 residues. V was clipped by 2 bases and J by 8 bases; unmatched bases: 13.

A note on this clone: A junction end diverges from the germline sequence, so it may reflect a read error. The chain carries TRBV3-1 (or the pseudogene TRBV3-2) and TRBJ1-1, with D possibly matching TRBD1 (5 bases). This CDR3 region has 15 residues. Germline CDR1 reads LGHDT; CDR2 reads YNNKEL (reference sequence). CDR3 region: CASNQGRGRNTEAFF. CDR3 sequence (DNA): TGTGCCAGCAACCAAGGAAGGGGCAGGAACACTGAAGCTTTCTTT.

This clone was seen just once. This rearrangement joins TRBV28 to TRBJ1-1; the D gene is possibly TRBD1 (5 bases). Between the trimmed V and J ends, which lost 6 bases and 3 bases, there was a span of 20 bases. CDR1 MDHEN and CDR2 SYDVKM come from the germline V gene. The CDR3 is 16 amino acids. As DNA, the CDR3 is TGTGCCAGCAGCCTTGGACCGGGGAGGGGAGACACTGAAGCTTTCTTT. As protein: CASSLGPGRGDTEAFF.

The genes are TRBV25-1 and TRBJ1-6, with a weak D call TRBD1 (6 bases). Trimming took 5 bases from V and 9 from J, leaving 20 bases between them. From germline, CDR1 is MGHDK and CDR2 SYGVNS. CDR3 size: 16 residues. The CDR3 sequence: CASSKTGGRIFSPLHF. CDR3 bases: TGTGCCAGCAGTAAGACCGGGGGGCGGATTTTTTCACCCCTCCACTTT.

CDR3 residues: CASSLQTGAGELFF. DNA for the CDR3: TGTGCCAGCAGCCTCCAGACAGGGGCCGGGGAGCTGTTTTTT. The chain links TRBV7-6 to TRBJ2-2, with 8 positions matching TRBD1. The germline gives CDR1 SGHVS, CDR2 FNYEAQ. CDR3 length: 14 residues. V trimming: 5 bases; J trimming: 6 bases; junction bases outside the gene matches: 5.

The V call is TRBV28, the J call TRBJ2-4; D perhaps matches TRBD2 (6 bases). The CDR3 has 16 residues. Germline values: CDR1 MDHEN, CDR2 SYDVKM. V lost 3 bases and J lost 1, with 13 bases in between. The DNA of the CDR3 is TGTGCCAGCAGTTTCTTTCCGGGGGTGGCCAAAAACATTCAGTACTTC. Its protein product is CASSFFPGVAKNIQYF.

This clone was seen a handful of times. The V and J genes are TRBV10-2 and TRBJ1-4, with D unclear. Per the germline V gene, CDR1 is WSHSY and CDR2 is SAAADI. The CDR3 runs to 15 residues. V was cut by 3 bases and J by 6 bases, with 14 bases left in between. The CDR3 loop is CASSDFFVSDEKLFF. CDR3 in DNA: TGCGCCAGCAGTGACTTTTTCGTATCGGATGAAAAACTGTTTTTT.

This chain joins TRBV5-1 and TRBJ1-2, with TRBD1 matching over 9 bases. CDR1 is SGHRS and CDR2 is YFSETQ in the germline V gene. V was clipped by 7 bases and J by 4 bases; unmatched bases: 8. The CDR3 is 14 residues long. CDR3 coding DNA: TGCGCCAGCGGCACCGGGACAGGGTTCTATGGCTACACCTTC. Its translation is CASGTGTGFYGYTF.

This chain connects TRBV30 to TRBJ1-3; D remains unclear. This CDR3 is 14 amino acids long. Germline values: CDR1 GTSNPN, CDR2 SVGIG (reference sequence). Trimming left V 2 bases short and J 2 bases short, with 10 bases between. CDR3 sequence (DNA): TGTGCCTGGAGTCCAGGTCAGACTGGAAACACCATATATTTT. This translates into CAWSPGQTGNTIYF.

The CDR3 protein is CASVGTAGVPDTQYF. DNA for the CDR3: TGTGCCAGCGTCGGGACAGCGGGGGTCCCAGATACGCAGTATTTT. This sequence joins TRBV2 and TRBJ2-3; TRBD2 might be the D (8 bases). CDR1 and CDR2 from the germline V gene are SNHLY and FYNNEI. The V gene lost 8 bases and the J gene lost 4 bases, with 19 bases spanning the gap. This CDR3 has 15 residues.

The chain links TRBV29-1 to TRBJ1-2; D is possibly TRBD1 (5 bases). CDR1 SQVTM and CDR2 ANQGSEA come from the germline V gene. This CDR3 region has 12 residues. Between the trimmed V and J ends, which lost 1 base and 6 bases, there was a span of 9 bases. The CDR3 sequence: CSVEASGDGYTF. CDR3 nucleotides: TGCAGCGTTGAAGCCTCGGGGGATGGCTACACCTTC.

The chain joins TRBV30 to TRBJ2-3, with 11 positions matching TRBD2. Germline assignment: CDR1 GTSNPN and CDR2 SVGIG (reference sequence). Trimming at V came to 0 bases and at J to 0 bases, leaving 5 bases not matched to a gene. This CDR3 has 17 residues. The CDR3 region is CAWSVHRTSGSTDTQYF. CDR3 nucleotides: TGTGCCTGGAGTGTACACCGGACTAGCGGGAGCACAGATACGCAGTATTTT.

The V and J genes are TRBV10-3 and TRBJ1-2; 7 bases line up with TRBD1. The CDR3 extends over 15 amino acids. The germline V gene encodes CDR1 ENHRY and CDR2 SYGVKD. Unmatched junction bases numbered 13, after V lost 4 bases and J lost 8 bases. As DNA, the CDR3 is TGTGCCATCAGTGGGGACCTCCGGACAGGTCGAGGCTACACCTTC. Its translation is CAISGDLRTGRGYTF.

The chain combines TRBV5-4 with TRBJ2-5, with TRBD1 identical over 8 bases. This CDR3 region has 15 residues. The V gene end was trimmed by 0 bases and the J gene end by 9 bases; junction bases not matched to a gene: 10. Per the germline V gene, CDR1 is SGHNT and CDR2 is YYREEE (reference sequence). The CDR3 coding sequence is TGTGCCAGCAGCTTGGGGACAGGGCCCCAAGGGGCCCAGTACTTC. It specifies CASSLGTGPQGAQYF.

In this sample, this clone turned up once. The sample contains more than one DNA sequence encoding this CDR3. V gene TRBV28 combines with J gene TRBJ2-5, with 7 positions matching TRBD1. There are 13 residues in the CDR3. V lost 6 bases and J lost 5; bases outside the gene matches: 6. Germline CDR1 is MDHEN and CDR2 is SYDVKM. The CDR3, as DNA: TGTGCCAGCAGGTCGACAGGGTTGGAGACCCAGTACTTC. This sequence encodes CASRSTGLETQYF.